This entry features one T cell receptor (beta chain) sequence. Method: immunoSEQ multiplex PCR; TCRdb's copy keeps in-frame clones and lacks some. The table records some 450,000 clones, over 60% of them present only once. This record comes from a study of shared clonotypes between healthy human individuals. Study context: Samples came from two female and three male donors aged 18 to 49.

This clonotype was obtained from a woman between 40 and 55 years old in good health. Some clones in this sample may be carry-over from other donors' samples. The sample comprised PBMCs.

The CDR3 region is CASSLVRGLSGRETDTQYF. CDR3 DNA sequence: TGTGCCAGCAGCTTAGTGCGGGGGCTTAGCGGGAGGGAAACAGATACGCAGTATTTT. This rearrangement joins TRBV7-2 to TRBJ2-3; 11 bases align to TRBD2. The junction had 12 bases not matched to a gene; V was cut back by 1 base and J by 3 bases. The CDR3 consists of 19 residues. The germline gives CDR1 SGHTA, CDR2 FQGNSA.